This T cell receptor beta chain originates from a study of technical replicates of blood from several donors. CDR1 is SNHLY and CDR2 is FYNNEI in the germline V gene. Trimming at V came to 3 bases and at J to 1 base, leaving 3 bases not matched to a gene. The CDR3 runs 17 residues. Produced via immunoSEQ multiplex PCR; TCRdb's table is partial and in-frame only. The table lists around 80,000 clones, about 98% of them singletons. This clonotype was obtained from a human donor in good health. Sequenced material: T cells isolated from PBMCs. The chain carries TRBV2 and TRBJ2-7; TRBD2 aligns across 16 bases. The CDR3 reads CASSDGTSGGESYEQYF. The CDR3 DNA reads as TGTGCCAGCAGTGACGGGACTAGCGGGGGGGAGTCCTACGAGCAGTACTTC.